What follows are 15 T cell receptor beta chains derived from one specimen sequenced in a study of vaccination and CD4 T cells after COVID-19. Cultured CD4+ T cell DNA underwent sequencing with the Oncomine TCR Beta short-read assay. TCRdb recomputed calls from the PCR reads with MiXCR, one row per CDR3 protein. The profile shows 450 to 650 distinct CDR3 sequences, about a tenth of them singletons. Treatment denoted: approximately nine-day PBMC culture with coronavirus spike peptide pools or control peptides (ViraFEST assay). CD4+ T-cell collection from the unexposed donor predated the COVID-19 pandemic (2011-2018). These receptors' antigens are unknown. The sample consisted of CD4+ T cells from blood, cultured in vitro. All receptors come from a human donor in good health.

This clonotype rates as large. V usage is TRBV7-8 and J usage is TRBJ1-5; D uncertain. The germline gives CDR1 SGHVS, CDR2 FQNEAQ. Trimming removed 5 bases at V and 6 bases at J, with 8 bases between. This CDR3 has 12 residues. The DNA for the CDR3 is TGTGCCAGCAGCCTAACCACTCAGCCCCAGCATTTT. Its protein is CASSLTTQPQHF. Full variable domain (outside the CDR3, taken from reference TRBV7-8 and TRBJ1-5): GAGVSQSPRYKVAKRGQDVALRCDPISGHVSLFWYQQALGQGPEFLTYFQNEAQLDKSGLPSDRFFAERPEGSVSTLKIQRTQQEDSAVYLCASSLTTQPQHFGDGTRLSIL.

In this sample, this clonotype is large. This chain uses TRBV21-1 with TRBJ1-2; the table gives TRBD1 as D, unverified against the DNA. TRBV21-1 is classified as a pseudogene. The CDR3 has 16 amino acids. CDR3 in amino acids: CASSGGRTGEDYGYTF. As DNA, the CDR3 is TGTGCCAGCAGCGGAGGAAGGACAGGGGAGGACTATGGCTACACCTTC.

The chain carries TRBV2 and TRBJ2-2; 10 bases match TRBD2. V dropped 7 bases and J dropped 4; count of bases not matched to a gene: 3. CDR3 length: 14 residues. Germline CDR1 and CDR2: SNHLY and FYNNEI. The CDR3 here is CASIGLAVTGELFF. In DNA form, the CDR3 reads TGTGCCAGCATAGGACTAGCGGTCACCGGGGAGCTGTTTTTT.

V is TRBV4-1 and J is TRBJ2-2; the D gene is possibly TRBD2 (5 bases). The V gene's germline CDR1 is MGHRA and CDR2 YSYEKL. CDR3 size: 16 residues. The V end lost 2 bases, the J end lost 0 bases, and 10 bases lay between the germline ends. The CDR3 loop reads CASSQNAGPNTGELFF. The CDR3 DNA reads as TGCGCCAGCAGCCAAAATGCGGGCCCGAACACCGGGGAGCTGTTTTTT.

Sample share makes this clonotype large (0.1 to 1%). The J gene is TRBJ1-5, the V gene TRBV2; TRBD1 agrees at 7 bases. The trim removed 6 bases at V and 3 bases at J, leaving 2 bases unmatched. The CDR3 length is 13 residues. Germline lookup yields CDR1 SNHLY and CDR2 FYNNEI. The CDR3 region has the DNA TGTGCCAGCAGCGACAGGGACAATCAGCCCCAGCATTTT. This encodes CASSDRDNQPQHF.

The rearrangement links TRBV3-1 to TRBJ2-5; 10 bases are a match to TRBD2. The V segment lost 1 base and the J segment 5 bases; nucleotides outside the gene matches: 4. The CDR3 consists of 15 residues. Per the germline V gene, CDR1 is LGHDT and CDR2 is YNNKEL (reference sequence). CDR3 nucleotides: TGTGCCAGCAGCCAAGTATCTAGCGGGAGTGAGACCCAGTACTTC. The encoded protein is CASSQVSSGSETQYF.

Within the sample, this clonotype is large (0.1 to 1%). This chain uses TRBV28 with TRBJ2-5, with TRBD2 matching over 7 bases. The germline V gene encodes CDR1 MDHEN and CDR2 SYDVKM. The trim removed 6 bases at V and 6 bases at J, leaving 7 bases unmatched. The CDR3 has 13 residues. The CDR3 region is CASSQTSLKTQYF. The CDR3 DNA reads TGTGCCAGCAGCCAGACTAGCTTGAAGACCCAGTACTTC.

In its sample, this clonotype is medium-sized. The chain combines TRBV29-1 with TRBJ1-1, with 7 nucleotides matching TRBD1. In germline, CDR1 is SQVTM, CDR2 ANQGSEA. The CDR3 is made up of 13 amino acids. Losses at the gene ends were 6 bases for V and 8 bases for J; bases not matched to a gene: 12. CDR3 bases: TGCAGCGTGGACAGGTCCTCTGGGTGGGAAGCTTTCTTT. Translation gives CSVDRSSGWEAFF.

In this sample, this clonotype turned up a few times. This sequence may be a read error, since a much larger clone differs from it by one base. Likely a read error: the CDR3 ends without its conserved phenylalanine or tryptophan. This chain connects TRBV7-9 to TRBJ2-7; possible D gene TRBD2, 5 bases. From germline, CDR1 is SEHNR and CDR2 FQNEAQ (reference sequence). The V end lost 5 bases, the J end lost 5 bases, and 13 bases lay between the germline ends. This CDR3 contains 13 residues. CDR3 sequence (DNA): TGTGCCAGCAGCCCCAGAGGGCCTGACGAGCAGTACTTA. As protein: CASSPRGPDEQYL.

This clonotype is labeled large (0.1 to 1%). The J gene is TRBJ1-5, the V gene TRBV12-3 or TRBV12-4; 10 positions match TRBD1. V was clipped by 4 bases and J by 7 bases; unmatched bases: 1. The CDR3 extends over 13 amino acids. The CDR3 bases are TGTGCCAGCAGTTGGGACAGGGGACAGCCCCAGCATTTT. It specifies CASSWDRGQPQHF.

This rearrangement joins TRBV7-9 to TRBJ2-3, with 7 bases lining up with TRBD1. CDR3 length: 16 residues. CDR1 is SEHNR and CDR2 is FQNEAQ in the germline V gene (reference sequence). Trimming cost V 5 bases and J 0 bases; bases outside gene matches: 8. This CDR3 reads CASSATWTGSTDTQYF. The DNA of the CDR3 is TGTGCCAGCAGCGCGACCTGGACAGGCAGCACAGATACGCAGTATTTT.

By frequency in the sample, this clonotype is medium-sized (0.01 to 0.1%). J is TRBJ2-1 and V is TRBV7-2; D not certain. CDR3 size: 12 residues. V was trimmed by 2 bases and J by 8 bases, leaving 7 bases between them. The germline V gene encodes CDR1 SGHTA and CDR2 FQGNSA. The CDR3 DNA reads TGTGCCAGCAGCTTAAGCTCCGATGAGCAGTTCTTC. This gives the protein CASSLSSDEQFF. The full variable domain, completed using reference TRBV7-2 and TRBJ2-1, is GAGVSQSPSNKVTEKGKDVELRCDPISGHTALYWYRQSLGQGLEFLIYFQGNSAPDKSGLPSDRFSAERTGGSVSTLTIQRTQQEDSAVYLCASSLSSDEQFFGPGTRLTVL.

This clonotype was seen a few times. The chain uses TRBV5-4 and TRBJ2-1, with D possibly being TRBD2 (5 bases). The V and J ends lost 4 bases and 5 bases respectively, with 10 bases between them. Germline values: CDR1 SGHNT, CDR2 YYREEE (reference sequence). The CDR3 consists of 13 residues. The CDR3 loop is CASSPTGNNEQFF. CDR3 in DNA: TGTGCCAGCAGCCCCACCGGGAACAATGAGCAGTTCTTC.

This clonotype is large. The J gene is TRBJ1-2, the V gene TRBV10-3; maybe TRBD1 (6 bases). V lost 2 bases to trimming and J lost 3 bases, with 16 bases between them. CDR1 is ENHRY and CDR2 is SYGVKD in the germline V gene. The CDR3 sequence is 16 residues long. The CDR3 region has the DNA TGTGCCATCAGTGAGGTCCGGGTGGGACACGACTATGGCTACACCTTC. Translated, it gives CAISEVRVGHDYGYTF.

By share of the sample, this clonotype is large. This chain joins TRBV6-5 and TRBJ1-1; unclear D gene. Germline CDR1 reads MNHEY; CDR2 reads SVGAGI. Trimming pared 0 bases from V and 4 bases from J, leaving 6 bases between. This CDR3 region has 13 residues. The CDR3 here is CASSYSLSTEAFF. The CDR3 nucleotides read TGTGCCAGCAGTTACTCGTTGTCCACTGAAGCTTTCTTT.